The source of this T cell receptor beta chain is a study of blood T cells in healthy people across ages (dated by TCRdb to between 2015 and 2017). For the study in its entirety: Template switching captured roughly one uniquely barcoded TCR beta cDNA molecule per two T cells in model experiments. Two additional independent replicas of 1 million unique cDNA reads from the same blood draw were analyzed for two donors (one aged 18 to 29 and one aged 80 or older). The study measured age-related changes in TCR beta repertoire diversity using deep sequencing normalized with unique cDNA molecular identifiers. The donors were split into four age groups: young (average approximately 16 years), middle-aged (over 35), aged (more than 55) and long-lived (approximately 89). To avoid experimental bias, donors of different ages were distributed randomly across sequencing lanes.

The full study reports these points: Donor CMV infection status was unknown, potentially confounding age-related changes in expanded clonotypes. A strong correlation was found between observed TCR beta diversity and the percentage of naive T cells measured by flow cytometry. As age increased, observed TCR beta diversity per million T cells dropped in a roughly linear way, and a significant reduction was already evident by age about 40. Compared with the aged group, the long-lived group had more naive CD4+ T cells, fewer expanded clones and increased TCR diversity, suggesting age selection. Total diversity estimates from one million sequenced T cells were considered lower bounds and underestimates. Since profiling was done on bulk unsorted PBMCs, naive and antigen-experienced compartments could not be conclusively compared.

There are 15 amino acids in the CDR3, from cysteine to phenylalanine inclusive. Here the CDR3 DNA is all that survives: 45 bases in frame from base 1. The germline V gene supplies CDR1 LGHNA and CDR2 YNFKEQ. V is shortened by 3 bases, J by 0 bases, and the region joining them spans 11 bases. In the case of this clonotype: Its binding antigen is unknown. Nothing much larger sits one base from this clone, and base qualities are not available.

The protocol used for the library was 5' RACE. Sequenced on an Illumina HiSeq 2500. The second PCR ran for roughly 7 to 12 cycles and used a J-beta primer mix along with a sample-barcoded 5' primer. A unique molecular identifier was introduced onto each TCR beta cDNA molecule by a template-switch 5' adaptor carrying 12 random nucleotides. Each sample yielded at least 2.5 million CDR3-containing paired-end reads. All of the RNA was converted into first-strand cDNA using the Mint cDNA synthesis kit, with a TRBC-specific oligonucleotide serving as the primer. Following uracil-DNA glycosylase treatment, a first 18-cycle PCR with universal primers M1SS and BC2_uni_R was performed on all cDNA. From the authors' description of their analysis: Normalization of each sample was performed by random selection of 1 million high-quality reads, each carrying a distinct molecular identifier. Reads with shared molecular identifiers were discarded instead of being binned into consensus sequences. MiTCR, set to a Q25 quality threshold and the strictest error-elimination algorithm, was used for CDR3 identification, clonotype clustering and error correction. Lower-bound total TCR beta diversity was estimated with a nonparametric unseen species model using Euler transformation. TCRdb reran the public reads through fastp at Q25 and MiXCR, keeping productive beta chains. CDR3 protein duplicates are merged, each entry listing the most common genes and DNA. TCRdb, not the authors, supplied the V and J calls. In all, the sample holds around 1,500,000 distinct CDR3 sequences, and roughly 27% of those were seen once. Together, the top ten hold around 7.7% of the sample.

The 35 to 40 donors, aged about 6 to 95 years, were systemically healthy Caucasian individuals from Russia. About 10 milliliters of peripheral blood were collected from each donor into EDTA-treated Vacutainer tubes. Ficoll-Paque density-gradient centrifugation was used to isolate PBMCs, with at least 7 million obtained per sample. Total RNA, at least 5 micrograms per sample, was extracted from PBMCs with Trizol reagent. Naive CD45RAhigh/CD27high T cell percentages were measured by flow cytometry on a PBMC aliquot from every donor. The TCR was taken from a woman aged 25-40 years in good health. Sequencing input: blood. The receptor chain draws on TRBV4-2 and TRBJ2-5, with no confident D gene call. Here is the DNA: TGTGCCAGCAGCCAGAACCAAAGAAACCAAGAGACCCAGTACTTC. The translation is CASSQNQRNQETQYF.